These 25 T cell receptor beta chains share one sample of origin, sequenced in a study of spatial heterogeneity in lung cancer. The time point: blood at routine non-recurrence follow-up after resection. MiXCR, run by TCRdb on the 5' RACE reads, gives a single entry per CDR3 protein. The sample lists around 40,000 distinct CDR3 sequences; roughly 7.8% were seen once. The sample consisted of PBMCs, taken at follow-up. The receptors originated from a male donor with early-stage non-small cell lung cancer.

This clonotype was detected ten times or more. This chain uses TRBV29-1 with TRBJ2-1; 9 bases agree with TRBD2. V shed 3 bases and J 5 bases; nucleotides not matched to a gene: 5. The CDR3 consists of 14 residues. The germline V gene encodes CDR1 SQVTM and CDR2 ANQGSEA. Here the CDR3 reads CSVDGRGGNNEQFF. CDR3 in DNA: TGCAGCGTTGATGGGCGGGGGGGCAACAATGAGCAGTTCTTC.

The chain has TRBV28 and TRBJ2-7; D is unclear. The CDR3 is 17 residues long. Germline CDR1 MDHEN, CDR2 SYDVKM. Trimming stripped 4 bases from V and 0 bases from J, with 19 bases between. This CDR3 is CASSYTAAGRVSYEQYF. CDR3 coding DNA: TGTGCCAGCAGTTACACCGCCGCTGGACGGGTCTCCTACGAGCAGTACTTC.

This clonotype was seen repeatedly, ten times or more. The chain links TRBV7-8 to TRBJ1-2, with 9 bases fitting TRBD1. V lost 8 bases, J lost 8 bases, and 3 bases stayed unmatched. The CDR3 is 11 residues long. Germline V gene data show CDR1 as SGHVS and CDR2 as FQNEAQ. CDR3 coding DNA: TGTGCCAGCGGGACAGGGTACGGCTACACCTTC. Translation: CASGTGYGYTF.

This clonotype was counted ten times or more. The chain has TRBV7-6 and TRBJ2-1; D ambiguous. This CDR3 is 16 amino acids long. Per the germline V gene, CDR1 is SGHVS and CDR2 is FNYEAQ. The germline V and J ends were trimmed by 1 base and 0 bases, with 10 bases remaining between them. CDR3 nucleotide sequence: TGTGCCAGCAGCTTAGTTCTGGCGGACTCCTACAATGAGCAGTTCTTC. Its protein is CASSLVLADSYNEQFF. The full variable domain, its missing parts supplied by reference TRBV7-6 and TRBJ2-1, is GAGVSQSPRYKVTKRGQDVALRCDPISGHVSLYWYRQALGQGPEFLTYFNYEAQQDKSGLPNDRFSAERPEGSISTLTIQRTEQRDSAMYRCASSLVLADSYNEQFFGPGTRLTVL.

This clonotype was observed at least ten times. CDR3 bases: TGTGCCAGCAGTTTATGGGAGGTGGGTGGCTATGGCTACACCTTC. It is translated as CASSLWEVGGYGYTF. V gene TRBV28 combines with J gene TRBJ1-2; D call uncertain. The CDR3 is 15 residues long. Germline CDR1 is MDHEN and CDR2 is SYDVKM. Trimming left V 0 bases short and J 4 bases short, with 12 bases between.

This clonotype was detected ten times or more. The chain links TRBV5-1 to TRBJ2-5; the D is unclear. The CDR3 consists of 13 residues. V lost 4 bases, J lost 5 bases, and 12 bases lay in between. Germline V lookup: CDR1 SGHRS, CDR2 YFSETQ. CDR3 sequence (DNA): TGCGCCAGCAGCAGGAACTTGATCGAGACCCAGTACTTC. It translates to CASSRNLIETQYF.

This clonotype was recorded at least ten times. The rearrangement links TRBV6-5 to TRBJ1-2; weak D call: TRBD1 (6 bases). Germline CDR1 reads MNHEY; CDR2 reads SVGAGI. V lost 5 bases and J lost 4, with 17 bases in between. The CDR3 runs 15 residues. CDR3 in amino acids: CASSSRGAGSYGYTF. In nucleotides, the CDR3 is TGTGCCAGCAGTAGCCGGGGGGCAGGGTCCTATGGCTACACCTTC.

This clonotype was detected many times. The chain combines TRBV5-4 with TRBJ2-7; perhaps TRBD2 as D (5 bases). Per germline, CDR1 SGHNT and CDR2 YYREEE (reference sequence). V lost 4 bases and J 4 bases, leaving 15 bases between the germline ends. CDR3 length: 14 residues. CDR3 loop: CASSLRVGGYEQYF. The CDR3 bases are TGTGCCAGCAGCCTTCGGGTGGGCGGGTACGAGCAGTACTTC.

This clonotype was detected ten times or more. The rearrangement links TRBV20-1 to TRBJ1-4, with 8 bases lining up with TRBD1. The CDR3 has 14 residues. Germline CDR1 and CDR2: DFQATT and SNEGSKA (reference sequence). V lost 2 bases and J lost 7; bases outside the gene matches: 6. DNA of the CDR3: TGCAGTGCTAGATGGGACACAGGGGGTGAAAAACTGTTTTTT. This gives the protein CSARWDTGGEKLFF.

This clonotype was detected many times. This sequence joins TRBV7-9 and TRBJ1-1; 7 bases agree with TRBD1. Germline V gene lookup returns CDR1 SEHNR and CDR2 FQNEAQ (reference sequence). V shed 4 bases, J shed 2 bases, and the junction held 7 bases outside the gene matches. The CDR3 extends over 15 amino acids. The CDR3 coding sequence is TGTGCCAGCAGCTCACCCCCAGGGGGAAACACTGAAGCTTTCTTT. Amino acid sequence: CASSSPPGGNTEAFF.

This clonotype has more than one count but fewer than ten. The V call is TRBV29-1, the J call TRBJ1-1; 7 nucleotides agree with TRBD1. The V gene's germline CDR1 is SQVTM and CDR2 ANQGSEA. The length of the CDR3 is 16 residues. Trimming cost V 4 bases and J 1 base; bases outside gene matches: 12. This CDR3 reads CSVGSNRGRPNTEAFF. The CDR3 nucleotides are TGCAGCGTTGGCTCCAACAGGGGACGCCCGAACACTGAAGCTTTCTTT.

There are many counts of this clonotype. V is TRBV11-2 and J is TRBJ1-6; D ambiguous. CDR1 is SGHAT and CDR2 is FQNNGV in the germline V gene. V dropped 0 bases and J dropped 9 bases, with 6 bases sitting between them. The CDR3 covers 13 residues. The CDR3 DNA sequence: TGTGCCAGCAGCTTAGACGACCCTTCACCCCTCCACTTT. It translates to CASSLDDPSPLHF.

In DNA form, the CDR3 reads TGTGCCAGCAGACCCGGAGGAAGGCAGGGGGGCTACACCTTC. It encodes CASRPGGRQGGYTF. The chain combines TRBV12-3 or TRBV12-4 with TRBJ1-2; tentative D call: TRBD1 (6 bases). The CDR3 is 14 amino acids. V shed 6 bases and J shed 8 bases, with 19 bases lying between them.

This clonotype was recorded many times. The chain couples TRBV10-3 to TRBJ1-3; D is possibly TRBD1 (6 bases). V dropped 11 bases and J dropped 4 bases, with 21 bases sitting between them. Germline CDR1 is ENHRY and CDR2 is SYGVKD. The CDR3 is made up of 15 amino acids. DNA of the CDR3: TGTGCCCTGTCGACAGGAGGAACTCTAGGAAACACCATATATTTT. This encodes CALSTGGTLGNTIYF.

Ten or more counts support this clonotype. This CDR3 reads CASSSGIDPTGNSPLHF. The CDR3 nucleotides read TGCGCCAGCAGCTCCGGGATTGATCCGACGGGAAATTCACCCCTCCACTTT. This chain links TRBV5-1 with TRBJ1-6; D gene unclear. Trimming left V 3 bases short and J 7 bases short, with 20 bases between. Germline V gives CDR1 SGHRS, CDR2 YFSETQ. This CDR3 spans 17 amino acids.

This clonotype was seen at least ten times. V gene TRBV18 combines with J gene TRBJ1-2; D might be TRBD1 (5 bases). Germline assignment: CDR1 KGHSH and CDR2 LQKENI. The germline V and J ends were trimmed by 6 bases and 3 bases, with 14 bases remaining between them. The CDR3 length is 14 residues. The chain's CDR3 is CASSPDSLHYGYTF. The CDR3 nucleotides read TGTGCCAGCTCTCCAGACAGTCTCCACTATGGCTACACCTTC.

This clonotype was counted at least ten times. A read error may produce the germline difference seen at one junction end. V usage is TRBV7-9 and J usage is TRBJ2-1; D possibly corresponds to TRBD1 (8 bases). The CDR3 covers 12 residues. Germline V lookup: CDR1 SEHNR, CDR2 FQNEAQ (reference sequence). DNA for the CDR3: TGTGCCAGCAGCCCGTCGGACAGGGAGGGGAGGTTC. Amino acids: CASSPSDREGRF.

There are a few counts of this clonotype. The gene calls are TRBV12-3 or TRBV12-4 and TRBJ1-6; 9 bases match TRBD1. V was pared by 6 bases and J by 7 bases, with 10 bases of the junction left unmatched. The CDR3 has 16 residues. CDR3 sequence: CASSRNGGQGNSPLHF. In DNA, the CDR3 is TGTGCCAGCAGCCGTAACGGAGGACAGGGGAATTCACCCCTCCACTTT.

Concerning this clonotype itself: A read error may be the cause here, since a much bigger clone is one base away. The chain joins TRBV6-1 to TRBJ2-1; tentative D call: TRBD1 (6 bases). The CDR3 contains 13 residues. CDR1 MNHNS and CDR2 SASEGT come from the germline V gene. CDR3 bases: TGTGTCACCCCAGGGGATGTCTACAATGAGCAGTTCTTC. Its protein is CVTPGDVYNEQFF.

The gene calls are TRBV11-2 and TRBJ2-5; D gene ambiguous. The CDR3 loop spans 12 amino acids. The V gene's germline CDR1 is SGHAT and CDR2 FQNNGV. Trimming cost V 3 bases and J 3 bases, with 5 bases left between them. DNA of the CDR3: TGTGCCAGCAGCTTTGGCAAAGAGACCCAGTACTTC. This gives the protein CASSFGKETQYF.

This clonotype was picked up many times. This chain connects TRBV6-5 to TRBJ1-1; the D is unclear. CDR3 length: 13 residues. Germline CDR1 is MNHEY and CDR2 is SVGAGI. Trimming took 10 bases from V and 3 from J, leaving 15 bases between them. The CDR3 DNA reads TGTGCCAAAAAGTACCCAATTGACACTGAAGCTTTCTTT. This sequence encodes CAKKYPIDTEAFF.

This clonotype was observed at least ten times. The chain combines TRBV6-5 with TRBJ2-5; D remains unclear. The CDR3 extends over 11 amino acids. The germline CDR1 and CDR2 sequences are MNHEY and SVGAGI. V lost 2 bases, J lost 6 bases, and 4 bases lay in between. CDR3 bases: TGTGCCAGCAGTTACGGAAAGACCCAGTACTTC. It codes for CASSYGKTQYF.

At least ten counts were recorded for this clonotype. Written as DNA, the CDR3 is TGCAGTGCCCCGGGACAGGGGGCCGCCGAGCAGTACTTC. This encodes CSAPGQGAAEQYF. The chain couples TRBV20-1 to TRBJ2-7; 12 bases match TRBD1. CDR1 and CDR2 from the germline V gene are DFQATT and SNEGSKA (reference sequence). The CDR3 contains 13 residues. Germline trimming cut 6 bases from V and 6 bases from J; bases unmatched to any gene: 6.

This clonotype was detected ten times or more. J is TRBJ1-2 and V is TRBV2; 12 bases agree with TRBD1. In germline, CDR1 is SNHLY, CDR2 FYNNEI. V dropped 6 bases and J dropped 6; count of bases not matched to a gene: 11. This CDR3 is 16 amino acids long. The CDR3 DNA follows: TGTGCCAGCAGAGAAACCGGGACAGGGGGCCTGGATGGCTACACCTTC. Translation: CASRETGTGGLDGYTF.

As concerns this clonotype: It may be a read error: a sequence one base away is much more abundant. V usage is TRBV18 and J usage is TRBJ1-5, with a possible D match to TRBD1 (5 bases). Looked up from germline, CDR1 is KGHSH and CDR2 is LQKENI. CDR3 length: 15 amino acids. CDR3: CANSPGYRSDQPQHF. The CDR3 DNA sequence: TGTGCCAACTCACCTGGGTACAGGAGCGATCAGCCCCAGCATTTT.